This section outlines one TCR beta chain sequence together with its context. The antigen it recognizes is unknown. Base qualities are not at hand, and no much larger clone is one base apart. The protocol used for the library was the immunoSEQ multiplex PCR assay. TCRdb re-hosts the immuneACCESS table, in-frame sequences only. Its copies lack some clones; in the studies checked, an unresolved V gene accounts for under half of them, and the cause for the rest is not known. The sample table records approximately 52,000 clones; 65% to 85% of these occur just once. Jointly, the top ten make up 2.4% of the sample. This sample is drawn from a study of radiotherapy plus CTLA-4 blockade in lung cancer (dated by TCRdb to 2016 to 2019). Concerning the study at large: Among the enrolled patients, approximately 18% had an objective response, and 31% reached disease control. What the research found in general, with its limitations: The strongest predictors of response were reported to be early dynamic shifts in blood T cell clones along with a rise in serum interferon-beta following radiation. After treatment with radiotherapy and ipilimumab, TCR clones that originated in tumors expanded in peripheral blood.

Focal radiation therapy combined with CTLA-4 blockade (ipilimumab) was tested in patients with chemo-refractory metastatic non-small-cell lung cancer. The CDR3 goes from the cysteine to the phenylalanine over 14 residues. The read is trimmed to its CDR3 DNA, 42 bases read in frame from base 1. The CDR1 and CDR2 encoded by the germline V gene (reference sequence) are SGHAT and FQDESV. Deletion took 4 bases off V and 8 bases off J, with a span of 17 bases between the germline ends. Sequenced here: peripheral blood, sampled from a patient treated with radiotherapy plus ipilimumab. This TCR came from a human donor with non-small cell lung cancer whose response to radiotherapy plus ipilimumab could not be evaluated. This chain joins TRBV11-1 to TRBJ1-2; the D gene is perhaps TRBD1, on 6 matching bases. The CDR3 is CASSSGGLAEGYTF. The nucleotides read TGTGCCAGCAGCTCGGGGGGCTTGGCTGAGGGCTACACCTTC.